The 20 T cell receptor beta chains listed next were all sequenced from one sample in a study of CD8+CD57+ T cells in acquired aplastic anemia. Profiling of TCR beta VDJ combinations and CDR3 sequences used genomic DNA as template. MiXCR, run by TCRdb on the reads, gives a single entry per CDR3 protein. The sample carries hundreds of thousands of distinct CDR3 sequences, 55% to 70% recorded once. The sequencing sample was made of sorted CD4+, CD8+, or CD8+CD57+ T cells (not recorded which) from PBMCs. The receptor source for this set is a human donor in good health, serving as a control.

Notes on this clonotype: The junction departs from the called germline gene at one end, perhaps through a read error. V is TRBV24-1 and J is TRBJ2-7; the D gene could be TRBD1 or TRBD2 (7 bases each). The CDR3 runs to 14 residues. From germline, CDR1 is KGHDR and CDR2 SFDVKD. CDR3 coding DNA: TGTGCCACCACCGGGACAGCGGGGAGGTACAAGCAGTCCTTC. This sequence encodes CATTGTAGRYKQSF.

With regard to this clonotype: A read error may account for a junction end that differs from germline. The rearrangement links TRBV7-2 to TRBJ2-5, with TRBD2 as a possible D gene (6 bases). Germline V gene lookup returns CDR1 SGHTA and CDR2 FQGNSA. This CDR3 spans 14 amino acids. CDR3 protein: CASSIGGAGANVLF. As DNA, the CDR3 is TGTGCCAGCAGTATCGGAGGGGCCGGGGCGAACGTCCTGTTC.

This clonotype was seen ten or more times. The genes are TRBV9 and TRBJ2-6, with D tentatively TRBD1 (5 bases). From germline, CDR1 is SGDLS and CDR2 YYNGEE. CDR3 length equals 17 residues. The germline V and J ends were trimmed by 3 bases and 0 bases, with 13 bases remaining between them. CDR3 sequence (DNA): TGTGCCAGCAGCGAGAAGACAGATCTCTCTGGGGCCAACGTCCTGACTTTC. Encoded protein: CASSEKTDLSGANVLTF.

V and J are TRBV9 and TRBJ1-1; possibly TRBD1 for D (6 bases). Germline V CDR1 and CDR2: SGDLS, YYNGEE. The V end was cut by 4 bases, the J end by 6 bases, with 19 bases between. This CDR3 contains 15 residues. CDR3 residues: CASSFKGGLNSEAFF. DNA for the CDR3: TGTGCCAGCAGCTTCAAAGGGGGACTTAACTCTGAAGCTTTCTTT. Complete variable domain (other parts from reference TRBV9 and TRBJ1-1): DSGVTQTPKHLITATGQRVTLRCSPRSGDLSVYWYQQSLDQGLQFLIQYYNGEERAKGNILERFSAQQFPDLHSELNLSSLELGDSALYFCASSFKGGLNSEAFFGQGTRLTVV.

The chain has TRBV24-1 and TRBJ2-5; 7 nucleotides line up with TRBD1. J gave up 13 bases and V 4 bases, and 23 bases lay outside the gene matches. The CDR3 consists of 17 residues. CDR1 KGHDR and CDR2 SFDVKD come from the germline V gene. The CDR3 region is CATSDPTRQGTMETPYF. Written as DNA, the CDR3 is TGTGCCACCAGTGACCCAACTAGACAGGGAACTATGGAGACACCGTACTTC.

On this clonotype: Being one base from a much bigger clone, this may be a read error. This sequence joins TRBV11-2 and TRBJ2-1, with 11 bases aligning to TRBD2. Germline assignment: CDR1 SGHAT and CDR2 FQNNGV. V lost 5 bases and J lost 4; bases outside the gene matches: 10. The CDR3 has 17 residues. The CDR3 DNA reads as TGTGCCAGCAGCCCAAGGCTCCTAGCGGGGGGTTACAATGAGCAGTTCTTC. Translating it yields CASSPRLLAGGYNEQFF.

On this clonotype: No conserved phenylalanine or tryptophan is present at the end of the CDR3, so a read error is the likely explanation. The limits of the CDR3 on the DNA are not certain, so only TCRdb's listed CDR3 is given. The chain uses TRBV2 and TRBJ2-3; the D call of TRBD2 is as the table states it, not checked on the DNA. With termini counted, the CDR3 has 11 amino acids. CDR1 and CDR2 from the germline V gene are SNHLY and FYNNEI. The chain's CDR3 is CASRLGGVLSP.

This clonotype was seen repeatedly, ten times or more. V is TRBV9 and J is TRBJ2-5; TRBD2 matches 13 bases. From germline, CDR1 is SGDLS and CDR2 YYNGEE. J was trimmed by 7 bases and V by 0 bases; bases with no gene match: 6. The CDR3 extends over 16 amino acids. The CDR3 nucleotides read TGTGCCAGCAGCGTAGCTACTAGCGGGGGGGTAGGGACCCAGTACTTC. Translation: CASSVATSGGVGTQYF.

This clonotype was recorded once. The J gene is TRBJ2-3, the V gene TRBV6-4; D is undetermined. From germline, CDR1 is MRHNA and CDR2 SNTAGT. The CDR3 is 14 amino acids. Trimming removed 5 bases from V and 0 bases from J, with 9 bases in between. In DNA, the CDR3 is TGTGCCAGCAGTCAGGCTGTGAGCACAGATACGCAGTATTTT. Encoded protein: CASSQAVSTDTQYF.

This clonotype was seen many times. The J gene is TRBJ2-5, the V gene TRBV24-1; possibly TRBD2 for D (7 bases). CDR3 length: 16 amino acids. Germline V lookup: CDR1 KGHDR, CDR2 SFDVKD. Trimming pared 4 bases from V and 5 bases from J, leaving 19 bases between. The CDR3 is CATSEPLGGASETQYF. The CDR3 DNA sequence: TGTGCCACCAGTGAGCCATTAGGGGGGGCCAGCGAGACCCAGTACTTC.

Comment on this clonotype: The CDR3 does not close with the conserved phenylalanine or tryptophan, likely indicating a read error. The V and J genes are TRBV7-2 and TRBJ1-2, with D possibly TRBD1 on 6 matching bases. The CDR3 has 12 amino acids. Per the germline V gene, CDR1 is SGHTA and CDR2 is FQGNSA. Between the trimmed V and J ends, which lost 5 bases and 7 bases, there was a span of 11 bases. In DNA form, the CDR3 reads TGTGCCAGCAGCACCGACAGGATTGGCTACACCCTC. It is translated as CASSTDRIGYTL.

This clonotype turned up a few times. The V and J genes are TRBV24-1 and TRBJ1-5, with 9 bases fitting TRBD1. Unmatched junction bases numbered 6, after V lost 4 bases and J lost 6 bases. Looked up from germline, CDR1 is KGHDR and CDR2 is SFDVKD. The CDR3 has 15 residues. CDR3 DNA: TGTGCCACCAGTGACCCCGGACAGGGGAGTCAGCCCCAGCATTTT. Amino acid sequence: CATSDPGQGSQPQHF.

With respect to this clonotype: The final CDR3 position lacks the conserved phenylalanine or tryptophan, pointing to a likely read error. The rearrangement joins TRBV5-1 to TRBJ2-1; TRBD2 matches at 11 bases. CDR3 length: 14 amino acids. Germline values: CDR1 SGHRS, CDR2 YFSETQ. In DNA, the CDR3 is TGCGCCAGCAGCTTAGTAGCGGGGGGGAATGGGCAGTTCCTC. It is translated as CASSLVAGGNGQFL.

This clonotype was counted a single time. The CDR3 nucleotides read TGCAGTGCTACCAGACAGGGGATTTCAGAGCAGTACTTC. The encoded protein is CSATRQGISEQYF. The rearrangement uses TRBV20-1 and TRBJ2-7, with 8 bases lining up with TRBD1. Germline-derived CDR1 and CDR2 are DFQATT and SNEGSKA (reference sequence). The CDR3 covers 13 residues. V shed 4 bases, J shed 7 bases, and the junction held 9 bases outside the gene matches.

For this clonotype: The CDR3 ends on some other residue instead of the conserved phenylalanine or tryptophan, so this is likely a read error. No DNA is shown, since the ends of the CDR3 on it are uncertain; the CDR3 is the one TCRdb lists. The chain links TRBV19 to TRBJ2-3; the table's D call TRBD1 went unverified against the DNA. Germline V gene data show CDR1 as LNHDA and CDR2 as SQIVND (reference sequence). The length of the CDR3 is 16 amino acids, counting both ends. CDR3 sequence reads: CASTGQGCQPQRFGDV.

V usage is TRBV10-3 and J usage is TRBJ2-7; 7 nucleotides agree with TRBD1. Trimming at V came to 5 bases and at J to 3 bases, leaving 7 bases not matched to a gene. The CDR3 has 14 residues. Germline values: CDR1 ENHRY, CDR2 SYGVKD. CDR3 nucleotide sequence: TGTGCCATCAGTAACGGACAGGCCCTCTACGAGCAGTACTTC. Translating it yields CAISNGQALYEQYF.

The J gene is TRBJ2-3, the V gene TRBV19; D tentatively reads TRBD1 or TRBD2 (5 bases each). Germline V gene sequence: CDR1 LNHDA, CDR2 SQIVND (reference sequence). The CDR3 covers 15 residues. CDR3 nucleotide sequence: TGTAGTGTTAGTATTCTAAGAGGGGGCACAGATACGCAGTATTTT. Translation gives CSVSILRGGTDTQYF. Based on the CDR3 plus reference TRBV19 and TRBJ2-3, the full variable domain is DGGITQSPKYLFRKEGQNVTLSCEQNLNHDAMYWYRQDPGQGLRLIYYSQIVNDFQKGDIAEGYSVSREKKESFPLTVTSAQKNPTAFYLCSVSILRGGTDTQYFGPGTRLTVL.

This clonotype has a handful of counts. The CDR3 protein is CASSLAGDTIYF. CDR3 nucleotides: TGTGCCAGCAGCTTGGCGGGAGACACCATATATTTT. This rearrangement joins TRBV7-2 to TRBJ1-3; D call uncertain. CDR1 and CDR2 (germline): SGHTA, FQGNSA. The CDR3 totals 12 residues. V was shortened by 3 bases and J by 8 bases, with 8 bases between the two germline ends.

As regards this clonotype: This clone may be a read error of a much larger clone one base away. This chain connects TRBV6-4 to TRBJ1-6; 7 positions agree with TRBD1. This CDR3 region has 17 residues. The junction had 11 bases not matched to a gene; V was cut back by 6 bases and J by 3 bases. The germline CDR1 and CDR2 sequences are MRHNA and SNTAGT. The DNA of the CDR3 is TGTGCCAGCAGGACAGGGACTCTTAGCTTCTATAATTCACCCCTCCACTTT. Translation gives CASRTGTLSFYNSPLHF.

The V gene is TRBV7-9, the J gene TRBJ2-2; D call uncertain. Trimming took 8 bases from V and 7 from J, leaving 20 bases between them. The CDR3 loop spans 15 amino acids. Germline assignment: CDR1 SEHNR and CDR2 FQNEAQ (reference sequence). CDR3 DNA: TGTGCCAGCGGCAGAAAGGGATTGGGTGGCGGGGAGCTGTTTTTT. Protein sequence: CASGRKGLGGGELFF.